This T cell receptor (beta chain) is drawn from a study of metastatic and nonmetastatic thyroid tumors (TCRdb year 2020). About the investigation overall: Repertoires from peripheral blood and from tumor or nodule tissue samples of malignant and benign thyroid patients were compared.

The table lists this clone with many counts. Its antigen has not been determined. Base qualities are not provided; no much larger clone lies one nucleotide away. No treatment had been received by any patient before thyroid surgery. The study retrospectively analysed patient clinical samples collected from about 2012 to 2019 using T-cell receptor beta sequencing. Library construction relied on PCR. The data were produced on an Illumina HiSeq 4000. The TCR beta-chain CDR3 region of each patient was profiled by high-throughput sequencing. Processing in the source paper ran as follows. Drawing on CDR3 differences between clinicopathological groups, the researchers built a classifier meant to tell apart patients with distant-metastatic papillary thyroid cancer. The Shannon index was used to measure repertoire diversity, and the Morisita-Horn index was used to measure how similar tumor and blood repertoires were. TCRdb trimmed public reads at Q25 via fastp, called clones via MiXCR and kept in-frame beta chains. Clone size and V and J calls follow TCRdb, not the original study. This sample gives 50,000 to 65,000 clones in total; roughly 15% of them show up just once. The top ten hold 2.5% to 3.5% of the sample.

V lost 0 bases and J lost 2 bases, and the count of bases not matched to a germline gene is 6. The CDR1 and CDR2 encoded by the germline V gene are SGHAT and FQNNGV. Spanning cysteine to phenylalanine, the CDR3 consists of 16 amino acids. Only the CDR3 region is kept as DNA, spanning 48 bases read in frame from base 1. General findings and caveats noted by the study authors: In both blood and tumor samples, malignant tumors were reported to have significantly higher TCR beta diversity than benign nodules.

Sequenced material: blood. This chain joins TRBV11-2 to TRBJ1-2; 7 bases in the junction line up with TRBD1. The clonotype originates from a female donor with papillary thyroid cancer or a benign thyroid nodule (not recorded which). Some clones in this sample may be carry-over from other donors' samples. The CDR3 is CASSLDFRGSNYGYTF. The DNA is as follows: TGTGCCAGCAGCTTAGATTTCAGGGGGTCAAACTATGGCTACACCTTC. The entire variable domain, with the stretches around the CDR3 drawn from the reference TRBV11-2 and TRBJ1-2 proteins, is EAGVAQSPRYKIIEKRQSVAFWCNPISGHATLYWYQQILGQGPKLLIQFQNNGVVDDSQLPKDRFSAERLKGVDSTLKIQPAKLEDSAVYLCASSLDFRGSNYGYTFGSGTRLTVV.